What follows are 20 T cell receptor beta chains derived from one specimen sequenced in a study of spatial heterogeneity in lung cancer. Sample time point: sample taken at primary tumor resection. TCRs were sequenced from unsorted whole RNA of tumor, nontumor lung or PBMC. TCRdb reanalysed the 5' RACE reads using MiXCR and keeps one entry per CDR3 protein. The sample shows more than 85,000 distinct CDR3 sequences, over 8.5% of them seen only once. This specimen consisted of PBMCs, obtained at surgery. These receptors all stem from a male donor with early-stage non-small cell lung cancer.

The sample holds a few counts of this clonotype. This chain connects TRBV12-3 or TRBV12-4 to TRBJ2-1; D might be TRBD1 (5 bases). The CDR3 covers 11 residues. V lost 10 bases, J lost 15 bases, and 19 bases lay in between. CDR3 region: CAIQSREKPFF. CDR3 DNA: TGTGCCATACAAAGCAGGGAAAAGCCGTTCTTC.

In this sample, this clonotype turned up many times. This chain joins TRBV4-3 and TRBJ1-1; D ambiguous. Germline CDR1 is LGHNA and CDR2 is YSLEER. Trimming pared 0 bases from V and 2 bases from J, leaving 4 bases between. The CDR3 is 13 amino acids. CDR3: CASSQETNTEAFF. The DNA for the CDR3 is TGCGCCAGCAGCCAAGAAACTAACACTGAAGCTTTCTTT.

This clonotype was observed at least ten times. The chain links TRBV29-1 to TRBJ2-5; D remains ambiguous. Germline V CDR1 and CDR2: SQVTM, ANQGSEA. Trimming removed 4 bases at V and 2 bases at J, with 8 bases between. CDR3 length equals 12 residues. This CDR3 reads CSVGNLQETQYF. The CDR3 DNA reads as TGCAGCGTTGGCAACTTACAAGAGACCCAGTACTTC.

The rearrangement links TRBV19 to TRBJ2-1, with TRBD2 identical over 8 bases. J was trimmed by 5 bases and V by 4 bases; bases with no gene match: 13. Germline CDR1 reads LNHDA; CDR2 reads SQIVND (reference sequence). The CDR3 has 17 residues. CDR3 nucleotides: TGTGCCAGTAGTAAAATCGTCGGCGGGGGGCGAGACAATGAGCAGTTCTTC. Its translation is CASSKIVGGGRDNEQFF. The whole variable domain, remainder taken from reference TRBV19 and TRBJ2-1, is DGGITQSPKYLFRKEGQNVTLSCEQNLNHDAMYWYRQDPGQGLRLIYYSQIVNDFQKGDIAEGYSVSREKKESFPLTVTSAQKNPTAFYLCASSKIVGGGRDNEQFFGPGTRLTVL.

The chain couples TRBV7-2 to TRBJ2-3, with TRBD1 matching over 8 bases. The trim removed 1 base at V and 6 bases at J, leaving 3 bases unmatched. The CDR3 is 14 residues long. The germline CDR1 and CDR2 sequences are SGHTA and FQGNSA. Here the CDR3 reads CASSLVQGADTQYF. The CDR3 DNA reads as TGTGCCAGCAGCTTAGTTCAGGGGGCGGATACGCAGTATTTT. The whole variable domain, filled in from reference TRBV7-2 and TRBJ2-3, reads GAGVSQSPSNKVTEKGKDVELRCDPISGHTALYWYRQSLGQGLEFLIYFQGNSAPDKSGLPSDRFSAERTGGSVSTLTIQRTQQEDSAVYLCASSLVQGADTQYFGPGTRLTVL.

The V call is TRBV6-6, the J call TRBJ2-5, with D perhaps TRBD2 (5 bases). V was pared by 0 bases and J by 1 base, with 6 bases between. The germline gives CDR1 MNHNY, CDR2 SVGAGI (reference sequence). CDR3 length equals 14 residues. CDR3 residues: CASSYSRGQETQYF. CDR3 DNA sequence: TGTGCCAGCAGTTACTCTCGGGGCCAAGAGACCCAGTACTTC.

This clonotype appeared many times. This chain uses TRBV7-2 with TRBJ2-1, with D perhaps matching TRBD1 or TRBD2 (5 bases each). Germline values: CDR1 SGHTA, CDR2 FQGNSA. Trimming removed 3 bases at V and 4 bases at J, with 13 bases between. The CDR3 spans 15 residues. CDR3 protein: CASSLSHGAYNEQFF. The CDR3 region has the DNA TGTGCCAGCAGCTTGAGTCACGGGGCTTACAATGAGCAGTTCTTC.

This clonotype was counted many times. The chain joins TRBV10-3 to TRBJ1-2, with D hard to call. This CDR3 has 13 residues. Between the trimmed V and J ends, which lost 10 bases and 4 bases, there was a span of 16 bases. Looked up from germline, CDR1 is ENHRY and CDR2 is SYGVKD. The chain's CDR3 is CASTEGPIYGYTF. Written as DNA, the CDR3 is TGTGCCAGTACGGAGGGCCCCATCTATGGCTACACCTTC.

The chain has TRBV7-2 and TRBJ2-1, with 8 bases aligning to TRBD2. The germline CDR1 and CDR2 sequences are SGHTA and FQGNSA. The CDR3 has 16 residues. V lost 6 bases and J lost 4; bases outside the gene matches: 11. The CDR3 nucleotides read TGTGCCAGCAGACGGGGAACTAGCGGCAAGTACAATGAGCAGTTCTTC. Protein product: CASRRGTSGKYNEQFF.

This clonotype has at least ten counts. The chain has TRBV3-1 and TRBJ1-1; the match to TRBD1 covers 12 bases. Germline trimming cut 4 bases from V and 11 bases from J; bases unmatched to any gene: 11. The germline gives CDR1 LGHDT, CDR2 YNNKEL (reference sequence). The CDR3 is made up of 15 amino acids. The CDR3 region is CASSRPGTGGSHAFF. CDR3 nucleotide sequence: TGTGCCAGCAGCCGACCCGGGACAGGGGGCTCTCATGCTTTCTTT.

This clonotype was counted a few times. The chain links TRBV28 to TRBJ2-3; 8 bases line up with TRBD1. This CDR3 contains 15 residues. Germline assignment: CDR1 MDHEN and CDR2 SYDVKM. The V segment lost 7 bases and the J segment 4 bases; nucleotides outside the gene matches: 10. CDR3 bases: TGTGCCAGCACCATTAGGGACAGGAAGTCAGATACGCAGTATTTT. Amino acid sequence: CASTIRDRKSDTQYF.

This clonotype was seen many times. The rearrangement links TRBV20-1 to TRBJ2-3; 8 bases are shared with TRBD2. This CDR3 is 15 amino acids long. With V trimmed by 6 bases and J by 0 bases, 8 bases remained unmatched. Per germline, CDR1 DFQATT and CDR2 SNEGSKA (reference sequence). In DNA, the CDR3 is TGCAGTGCGAGACTAGCGCCCGTTAGCACAGATACGCAGTATTTT. It translates to CSARLAPVSTDTQYF.

The chain combines TRBV10-3 with TRBJ1-2, with 7 bases aligning to TRBD1. V shed 9 bases, J shed 2 bases, and the junction held 9 bases outside the gene matches. This CDR3 has 14 amino acids. Per the germline V gene, CDR1 is ENHRY and CDR2 is SYGVKD. CDR3 region: CAISNRQGNYGYTF. Written as DNA, the CDR3 is TGTGCCATTTCCAATAGACAGGGCAACTATGGCTACACCTTC.

The J gene is TRBJ2-1, the V gene TRBV20-1, with 7 bases matching TRBD2. Germline V gene data show CDR1 as DFQATT and CDR2 as SNEGSKA (reference sequence). CDR3 length: 14 residues. With V trimmed by 0 bases and J by 6 bases, 5 bases remained unmatched. CDR3 region: CSAREERGLNEQFF. The CDR3 region has the DNA TGCAGTGCTAGAGAGGAGCGGGGTCTCAATGAGCAGTTCTTC.

This clonotype was recorded at least ten times. J is TRBJ1-1 and V is TRBV5-1; D uncertain. V gave up 0 bases and J gave up 6 bases, with 9 bases separating them. This CDR3 spans 13 amino acids. Looked up from germline, CDR1 is SGHRS and CDR2 is YFSETQ. In nucleotides, the CDR3 is TGCGCCAGCAGCTTGGGCCGGACCGCTGAAGCTTTCTTT. Translating gives CASSLGRTAEAFF.

This clonotype has ten or more counts. This chain links TRBV20-1 with TRBJ2-5; 11 nucleotides align to TRBD1. Germline V gives CDR1 DFQATT, CDR2 SNEGSKA (reference sequence). CDR3 length: 13 amino acids. J lost 4 bases, V lost 6 bases, and 4 bases had no gene match. The CDR3 protein is CSAVDRGLETQYF. The CDR3 coding sequence is TGCAGTGCAGTGGACAGGGGGCTAGAGACCCAGTACTTC.

This clonotype was detected ten times or more. The chain employs TRBV20-1 and TRBJ2-3, with unresolved D. Looked up from germline, CDR1 is DFQATT and CDR2 is SNEGSKA (reference sequence). The V and J ends lost 3 bases and 2 bases respectively, with 9 bases between them. The CDR3 length is 13 residues. CDR3 sequence (DNA): TGCAGTGCTAGGTCGGATAACACAGATACGCAGTATTTT. Encoded protein: CSARSDNTDTQYF.

Ten or more counts support this clonotype. The CDR3 spells CASGDGGTGNTIYF. CDR3 coding DNA: TGTGCCAGCGGGGACGGGGGGACAGGAAACACCATATATTTT. The rearrangement joins TRBV28 to TRBJ1-3, with D possibly TRBD1 on 6 matching bases. CDR3 length: 14 residues. Trimming shortened V by 8 bases and J by 4 bases, and 15 bases separated the two germline ends. In germline, CDR1 is MDHEN, CDR2 SYDVKM.

This clonotype has more than one count but fewer than ten. This chain links TRBV20-1 with TRBJ1-4, with TRBD1 as a possible D gene (5 bases). The V and J ends lost 5 bases and 7 bases respectively, with 17 bases between them. Germline lookup yields CDR1 DFQATT and CDR2 SNEGSKA (reference sequence). The length of the CDR3 is 14 residues. As DNA, the CDR3 is TGCAGTGCTGCTCAGGGAGAGGGGAGTGAAAAACTGTTTTTT. It specifies CSAAQGEGSEKLFF.

The chain employs TRBV29-1 and TRBJ1-2; 7 bases are shared with TRBD1. V lost 6 bases and J lost 3; bases outside the gene matches: 4. The CDR3 extends over 12 amino acids. The V gene's germline CDR1 is SQVTM and CDR2 ANQGSEA. The DNA for the CDR3 is TGCAGCGTCTCTCAGGGGGACTATGGCTACACCTTC. Translating gives CSVSQGDYGYTF. Based on the CDR3 plus reference TRBV29-1 and TRBJ1-2, the full variable domain is SAVISQKPSRDICQRGTSLTIQCQVDSQVTMMFWYRQQPGQSLTLIATANQGSEATYESGFVIDKFPISRPNLTFSTLTVSNMSPEDSSIYLCSVSQGDYGYTFGSGTRLTVV.